This TCR beta chain was obtained from a study of post-analysis software for immune sequencing data. Broader study findings: Samples sharing a preparation batch grouped tightly together when assessed by F measure. Compared with controls, patients had more of five or six TRBV segments, including TRBV5-6, TRBV5-1 and TRBV20-1.

CDR3 length: 16 residues. Trimming took 5 bases from V and 6 from J, leaving 19 bases between them. Germline-derived CDR1 and CDR2 are SGHTA and FQGNSA. As for this clonotype: Its antigen is not known.

Unique molecular identifiers featured in each of the TCR beta cDNA libraries. Via MiXCR, TCRdb re-called the PCR reads, giving one row per CDR3 protein. The sample consists of roughly 730,000 distinct CDR3 sequences, just under 30% of them appearing once. The chain joins TRBV7-2 to TRBJ1-4; D remains ambiguous. This TCR derives from a girl aged 5-17 years with multiple sclerosis. Sequencing input: blood. The CDR3: CASSPQALPRDEKLFF. The CDR3 DNA follows: TGTGCCAGCAGCCCCCAGGCCCTACCTAGGGATGAAAAACTGTTTTTT. The whole variable domain, remainder taken from reference TRBV7-2 and TRBJ1-4, is GAGVSQSPSNKVTEKGKDVELRCDPISGHTALYWYRQSLGQGLEFLIYFQGNSAPDKSGLPSDRFSAERTGGSVSTLTIQRTQQEDSAVYLCASSPQALPRDEKLFFGSGTQLSVL.